The entry that follows covers one T cell receptor (beta chain) sequence. Sequencing was performed with immunoSEQ multiplex PCR; in TCRdb, only in-frame clones are kept and a portion is missing. The table records 68,000 or so clones, 83% of them present only once. This record comes from a study of control samples from healthy donors and cancer patients. From germline, CDR1 is MNHNS and CDR2 SASEGT. V shed 2 bases and J shed 0 bases, with 8 bases lying between them. The CDR3 is 15 residues long. The J gene is TRBJ1-5, the V gene TRBV6-1; tentative D call: TRBD1 (5 bases). The receptor was isolated from a man aged 55 to 69 in good health. The sample was blood. The DNA for the CDR3 is TGTGCCAGCAGTGAATTGGACACTAGCAATCAGCCCCAGCATTTT. It is translated as CASSELDTSNQPQHF.